This section outlines one T cell receptor (beta chain) sequence together with its context. Assay: immunoSEQ multiplex PCR; the TCRdb copy retains only in-frame clones and omits some. The sample has roughly 34,000 clones; roughly 90% are singletons. Treatment specified: randomized to nivolumab then ipilimumab (arm A) or the reverse (arm B). Patients had received no earlier DNA-damaging chemotherapy. Live CD3+CD8+ CD19− CD56− cells were sorted from PBMCs. Per the germline V gene, CDR1 is SGDLS and CDR2 is YYNGEE. Deletions cut 0 bases from V and 3 bases from J, with 10 bases between. The CDR3 totals 14 residues. The data stem from a study of sequential checkpoint blockade in melanoma. At the level of the study: Randomization was 1:1 between first-line nivolumab→ipilimumab and ipilimumab→nivolumab. Maintenance nivolumab came after either treatment sequence.

The sequencing used CD8+ T cells sorted from blood (inferred from file names), collected from a patient given nivolumab and ipilimumab in sequence. This clonotype originated in a human donor with melanoma. This sequence joins TRBV9 and TRBJ2-7, with D unresolved. The CDR3 DNA reads TGTGCCAGCAGCGTAGGCCTAGAGCTCTACGAGCAGTACTTC. This codes for CASSVGLELYEQYF.